This TCR beta chain was identified during a study of blood T cell repertoires in COVID-19. As for the study in general: Recovered status in Cohort 3 required two negative PCRs, clearance, or symptom resolution.

Participants' reported clinical history set cohort assignment. Original processing notes: Reference gene primer amplification in the assay estimated nucleated cell counts. TCRdb keeps only in-frame clones here, not all; method: immunoSEQ multiplex PCR. The V and J calls and clone size are taken from that table; D and trimming were inferred from the DNA. This sample yields about 170,000 clones, of which 70% to 85% are seen a single time; roughly 19% belongs to the top ten. Looked up from germline, CDR1 is MGHDK and CDR2 is SYGVNS. The CDR3 sequence is 14 residues long. The J segment lost 11 bases and the V segment lost 6 bases, leaving 12 bases of the junction unmatched.

This receptor was obtained from a woman aged 65 to 85 in a cohort exposed to, infected with or recovered from COVID-19 (not recorded which). Source material: PBMCs or T cells enriched from blood (not recorded which). The chain uses TRBV25-1 and TRBJ2-1; 8 nucleotides line up with TRBD1. CDR3 nucleotides: TGTGCCAGCAGCAACCGGGACAGGTATACGAAGCAGTTCTTC. This sequence encodes CASSNRDRYTKQFF.